The clone carrying this TCR beta chain appeared a few times. The antigen is not known. This entry is derived from a study of cytomegalovirus exposure and HLA in healthy donors. Looking at the study overall: Roughly 92 million unique TCRs, all from HLA-typed donors, were included in an early release of the data.

The PCR was carried out with 60 Vbeta primers and 13 Jbeta primers. Measured with immunoSEQ multiplex PCR; TCRdb has only the in-frame clones, and not every one. The sample carries around 150,000 clones, over 75% recorded once. General study findings and limits: Later analysis demonstrated an association between a missense DCLRE1C variant and TCR beta V- and J-gene trimming.

From germline, CDR1 is ENHRY and CDR2 SYGVKD. This CDR3 is built from 13 residues. V shed 3 bases, J shed 7 bases, and the junction held 3 bases outside the gene matches. When sampled, the donors appeared nominally healthy, though they likely had unrecorded immune exposures. The origin of this receptor is a woman aged 50 to 60 in good health and CMV-seropositive. V is TRBV10-3 and J is TRBJ2-4; TRBD1 agrees at 7 bases. The sequenced sample was PBMCs. This chain's CDR3 is CAISEVQGNIQYF. The CDR3 nucleotides are TGTGCCATCAGTGAAGTACAGGGGAACATTCAGTACTTC.